This is a list of T cell receptor beta chains from one sample in a study of blood T cell repertoires in COVID-19. Sequencing was performed with immunoSEQ multiplex PCR; in TCRdb, only in-frame clones are kept and a portion is missing. The sample has fewer than 450,000 clones, 85% to 90% seen once; the top ten hold about 7%. The sample taken for sequencing was peripheral blood. The receptors here all came from a woman aged 70 to 79 with COVID-19, enrolled during active disease. The CDR3 runs from the conserved cysteine through the conserved F or W. The D gene is left open where the match is weak. Some rows mark clone size as missing; the rest say once, few, many or name a class of expanded clone.

cdr3_nt: TGTGCCAGCAGTGAAGACTCTAGGAGAGAGGGCACTGAAGCTTTCTTT
cdr3_aa: CASSEDSRREGTEAFF
j_call: TRBJ1-1
clone_size: .
v_call: TRBV25-1
d_call: .

cdr3_nt: TGTGCCAGCAGCCTAGACAGTAGCTCTGGAAACACCATATATTTT
cdr3_aa: CASSLDSSSGNTIYF
j_call: TRBJ1-3
clone_size: .
v_call: TRBV6-5
d_call: .

cdr3_nt: TGTGCCAGTAGTTTAGCGGGGGGGTCCTACGAGCAGTACTTC
cdr3_aa: CASSLAGGSYEQYF
j_call: TRBJ2-7
clone_size: .
v_call: TRBV19
d_call: TRBD2

cdr3_nt: TGTGCCAGCAGTTTTTCCCGGGATGGTCCCACTGAAGCTTTCTTT
cdr3_aa: CASSFSRDGPTEAFF
j_call: TRBJ1-1
clone_size: few
v_call: TRBV27
d_call: .

cdr3_nt: TGTGCAAGTCGTCAACTTGACAGGGAGACCCAGTACTTC
cdr3_aa: CASRQLDRETQYF
j_call: TRBJ2-5
clone_size: .
v_call: TRBV12-2
d_call: .

cdr3_nt: TGTGCCAGCAGCCGGGACAGGAGCTACGAGCAGTACTTC
cdr3_aa: CASSRDRSYEQYF
j_call: TRBJ2-7
clone_size: .
v_call: TRBV13
d_call: TRBD1

cdr3_nt: TGCGCCAGCAGCCAGAACAGGGGGCACGGCACTGAAGCTTTCTTT
cdr3_aa: CASSQNRGHGTEAFF
j_call: TRBJ1-1
clone_size: .
v_call: TRBV5-1
d_call: TRBD1

cdr3_nt: TGTGCCAGCAGCGTAGAGGAGTTTCTCACAGATACGCAGTATTTT
cdr3_aa: CASSVEEFLTDTQYF
j_call: TRBJ2-3
clone_size: .
v_call: TRBV9
d_call: .

cdr3_nt: TGTGCCAGCAGCTTACTTAGCGGGGGGATATACAATGAGCAGTTCTTC
cdr3_aa: CASSLLSGGIYNEQFF
j_call: TRBJ2-1
clone_size: .
v_call: TRBV7-2
d_call: TRBD2

cdr3_nt: TGTGCCAGCAGCGGGACAGCGGTTAGCAATCAGCCCCAGCATTTT
cdr3_aa: CASSGTAVSNQPQHF
j_call: TRBJ1-5
clone_size: .
v_call: TRBV27
d_call: TRBD1

cdr3_nt: TGTGCCAGCAGCAGACAGAACACTGAAGCTTTCTTT
cdr3_aa: CASSRQNTEAFF
j_call: TRBJ1-1
clone_size: .
v_call: TRBV7-9
d_call: .

cdr3_nt: TGTGCCAGTAGTATAACTAGCGGGGGGGTACTGGGTAGGAATGAGCAGTTCTTC
cdr3_aa: CASSITSGGVLGRNEQFF
j_call: TRBJ2-1
clone_size: .
v_call: TRBV19
d_call: TRBD2

cdr3_nt: TGTGCCACCAGCAGCGAGCGGGGATACGAGCAGTACTTC
cdr3_aa: CATSSERGYEQYF
j_call: TRBJ2-7
clone_size: .
v_call: TRBV15
d_call: TRBD2

cdr3_nt: TGTGCCAGCAGCTTCGGGGGGGGCTCCTACAATGAGCAGTTCTTC
cdr3_aa: CASSFGGGSYNEQFF
j_call: TRBJ2-1
clone_size: .
v_call: TRBV5-4
d_call: TRBD2

cdr3_nt: TGTGCCAGCAGCTTGAGGGGGCGCTTAAGCGAGCAGTACTTC
cdr3_aa: CASSLRGRLSEQYF
j_call: TRBJ2-7
clone_size: .
v_call: TRBV5-6
d_call: TRBD1

cdr3_nt: TGTGCCTGGGGAGTAGGGGGCGATAATTCACCCCTCCACTTT
cdr3_aa: CAWGVGGDNSPLHF
j_call: TRBJ1-6
clone_size: .
v_call: TRBV30
d_call: TRBD1

cdr3_nt: TGTGCCAGCAGTTTGGCGGGGACTTACAATCAGCCCCAGCATTTT
cdr3_aa: CASSLAGTYNQPQHF
j_call: TRBJ1-5
clone_size: once
v_call: TRBV27
d_call: .

cdr3_nt: TGTGCCAGCAGTTTATTGGACAGGGGGGCCACTGAAGCTTTCTTT
cdr3_aa: CASSLLDRGATEAFF
j_call: TRBJ1-1
clone_size: .
v_call: TRBV27
d_call: TRBD1

cdr3_nt: TGTGCCAGCAGATGGGGCACCTACGAGCAGTACTTC
cdr3_aa: CASRWGTYEQYF
j_call: TRBJ2-7
clone_size: .
v_call: TRBV28
d_call: .

cdr3_nt: TGTGCCAGCAGCTTACGAGACGGGGGGACGCAGTATTTT
cdr3_aa: CASSLRDGGTQYF
j_call: TRBJ2-3
clone_size: once
v_call: TRBV11-2
d_call: TRBD2

cdr3_nt: TGTGCCACCAGTGATGAAGGAAGCGGGGTGTTCACCGGGGAGCTGTTTTTT
cdr3_aa: CATSDEGSGVFTGELFF
j_call: TRBJ2-2
clone_size: .
v_call: TRBV24-1
d_call: TRBD2

cdr3_nt: TGTGCCAGCAGCTTTGGTCCCACACCAGATACGCAGTATTTT
cdr3_aa: CASSFGPTPDTQYF
j_call: TRBJ2-3
clone_size: .
v_call: TRBV7-3
d_call: .

cdr3_nt: TGCAGTGCTACTGAGGGCGCAACTAATGAAAAACTGTTTTTT
cdr3_aa: CSATEGATNEKLFF
j_call: TRBJ1-4
clone_size: .
v_call: TRBV20-1
d_call: .

cdr3_nt: TGTGCCACCAGTGATTCGCGGGTCACTGGGACCCAGTACTTC
cdr3_aa: CATSDSRVTGTQYF
j_call: TRBJ2-5
clone_size: .
v_call: TRBV24-1
d_call: .

cdr3_nt: TGTGCCAGCAGCGGTGACAGGGGCTATGGCTACACCTTC
cdr3_aa: CASSGDRGYGYTF
j_call: TRBJ1-2
clone_size: .
v_call: TRBV3-1/TRBV3-2
d_call: TRBD1

cdr3_nt: TGTGCCAGTAGCGGACAGGGAGTAGGAGAGACCCAGTACTTC
cdr3_aa: CASSGQGVGETQYF
j_call: TRBJ2-5
clone_size: .
v_call: TRBV19
d_call: TRBD1

cdr3_nt: TGTGCCATCAGTGTAGGGGACTCATATGGCTACACCTTC
cdr3_aa: CAISVGDSYGYTF
j_call: TRBJ1-2
clone_size: .
v_call: TRBV10-3
d_call: .

cdr3_nt: TGTGCCAGCAGCCGGGACACCCTTCGGAACACTGAAGCTTTCTTT
cdr3_aa: CASSRDTLRNTEAFF
j_call: TRBJ1-1
clone_size: .
v_call: TRBV5-4
d_call: .

cdr3_nt: TGTGCCTCACGCCCGGGGGGAAGCTCCTACGAGCAGTACTTC
cdr3_aa: CASRPGGSSYEQYF
j_call: TRBJ2-7
clone_size: few
v_call: TRBV27
d_call: TRBD2

cdr3_nt: TGTGCCAGCAGCCCCGGGCAGGGTTCTGATGAGCAGTTCTTC
cdr3_aa: CASSPGQGSDEQFF
j_call: TRBJ2-1
clone_size: .
v_call: TRBV2
d_call: .

cdr3_nt: TGTGCCTCGGTAGCGGGGTATGATACGCAGTATTTT
cdr3_aa: CASVAGYDTQYF
j_call: TRBJ2-3
clone_size: .
v_call: TRBV30
d_call: TRBD2

cdr3_nt: TGTGCCACCAGTGATCCTAGCGGAGACACAGATACGCAGTATTTT
cdr3_aa: CATSDPSGDTDTQYF
j_call: TRBJ2-3
clone_size: .
v_call: TRBV24-1
d_call: TRBD2

cdr3_nt: TGCGCCAGCAGCTTGGACAGGGGGTATTCGGGAGCTTTCTTT
cdr3_aa: CASSLDRGYSGAFF
j_call: TRBJ1-1
clone_size: .
v_call: TRBV5-1
d_call: TRBD1

cdr3_nt: TGTGCCAGCAGTTATCAGGGGGCGGGTGAAGCTTTCTTT
cdr3_aa: CASSYQGAGEAFF
j_call: TRBJ1-1
clone_size: .
v_call: TRBV6-5
d_call: TRBD1

cdr3_nt: TGTGCCAGCAGTTCGGGACAGGGTCCATCCTACGAGCAGTACTTC
cdr3_aa: CASSSGQGPSYEQYF
j_call: TRBJ2-7
clone_size: once
v_call: TRBV7-7
d_call: TRBD1

cdr3_nt: TGCGCCAGCAGGCACAGGGGGGACACCGGGGAGCTGTTTTTT
cdr3_aa: CASRHRGDTGELFF
j_call: TRBJ2-2
clone_size: .
v_call: TRBV5-1
d_call: TRBD1

cdr3_nt: TGTGCCTGGGCGCAGGACAGTTACTATGGCTACACCTTC
cdr3_aa: CAWAQDSYYGYTF
j_call: TRBJ1-2
clone_size: .
v_call: TRBV30
d_call: .

cdr3_nt: TGTGCCAGCAGTTACCTACAAGAGACCCAGTACTTC
cdr3_aa: CASSYLQETQYF
j_call: TRBJ2-5
clone_size: .
v_call: TRBV6-6
d_call: .

cdr3_nt: TGCAGCGTTCGTACGTCAGGGGGCGCCGATGGCTACACCTTC
cdr3_aa: CSVRTSGGADGYTF
j_call: TRBJ1-2
clone_size: .
v_call: TRBV29-1
d_call: TRBD1

cdr3_nt: TGCGCCAGCAGCTTGGGGCAGGGCTTGAGGATGAACACTGAAGCTTTCTTT
cdr3_aa: CASSLGQGLRMNTEAFF
j_call: TRBJ1-1
clone_size: .
v_call: TRBV5-1
d_call: .

cdr3_nt: TGTGCCAGCAGTTACGAGGACACACGCACAGATACGCAGTATTTT
cdr3_aa: CASSYEDTRTDTQYF
j_call: TRBJ2-3
clone_size: .
v_call: TRBV6-6
d_call: .

cdr3_nt: TGCGCCAGCAACCAAGCAGTTCAGGCGTTCTATGGCTACACCTTC
cdr3_aa: CASNQAVQAFYGYTF
j_call: TRBJ1-2
clone_size: once
v_call: TRBV4-1
d_call: .

cdr3_nt: TGTGCCAGCAGTTTACGGCAGGTCTACGAGCAGTACTTC
cdr3_aa: CASSLRQVYEQYF
j_call: TRBJ2-7
clone_size: .
v_call: TRBV12-3/TRBV12-4
d_call: .

cdr3_nt: TGTGCCAGCAGCTTGGCCGGGCAGGGCAAGGCTGAAGCTTTCTTT
cdr3_aa: CASSLAGQGKAEAFF
j_call: TRBJ1-1
clone_size: .
v_call: TRBV5-8
d_call: .

cdr3_nt: TGCGCCAGCAGCTGGGGTGGGACATCAACTAATGAAAAACTGTTTTTT
cdr3_aa: CASSWGGTSTNEKLFF
j_call: TRBJ1-4
clone_size: .
v_call: TRBV5-1
d_call: .

cdr3_nt: TGTGCCAGCAGTTTCGCAGGGGTTTTGGGTACTGAAGCTTTCTTT
cdr3_aa: CASSFAGVLGTEAFF
j_call: TRBJ1-1
clone_size: .
v_call: TRBV27
d_call: .

cdr3_nt: TGTGCCAGCAGCTTGGCAGGAACTAACTATGGCTACACCTTC
cdr3_aa: CASSLAGTNYGYTF
j_call: TRBJ1-2
clone_size: .
v_call: TRBV5-4
d_call: .

cdr3_nt: TGTGCCAGCAGCTTCCCCGGACAGGGGGCCTACTATGGCTACACCTTC
cdr3_aa: CASSFPGQGAYYGYTF
j_call: TRBJ1-2
clone_size: .
v_call: TRBV5-6
d_call: TRBD1

cdr3_nt: TGTGCCAGCTCACCTCTTAGGGGCGCCGAGCAGTACTTC
cdr3_aa: CASSPLRGAEQYF
j_call: TRBJ2-7
clone_size: .
v_call: TRBV18
d_call: .

cdr3_nt: TGTGCCAGCTCACGGTGGACAGAAAACACTGAAGCTTTCTTT
cdr3_aa: CASSRWTENTEAFF
j_call: TRBJ1-1
clone_size: .
v_call: TRBV18
d_call: .